A single T cell receptor beta chain is shown here with its context. Its antigen has not been determined. Per-nucleotide qualities are absent, and no much larger clonotype sits a single base away. The donors belonged to the validation cohort of about 120 subjects, which was separate from the approximately 660-subject first cohort. This sample stems from a study of cytomegalovirus exposure and HLA in healthy donors (TCRdb year 2017). Background on the whole study: According to a later analysis, one platform produced both the roughly 110 validation repertoires and the 700 or so repertoires of the first cohort. The study was designed to test whether signatures of past pathogen exposure could be identified by cataloging public T cell receptors. In addition to the first cohort of 666 subjects, a separate validation cohort of 120 different subjects was used. To predict cytomegalovirus infection status, the study brought together high-throughput TCR immunosequencing, statistical association of individual TCRs with disease status, and machine learning.

What the work shows at the level of the full study, not this receptor alone: Of the cluster scores, 94% were above 0 in a later analysis, which found that TCRs clustered in the first cohort also tended to co-occur in the 110 or so validation repertoires. All 120 or so repertoires were used to score co-occurrence in the validation cohort in a later analysis, because that analysis had no HLA typing for the cohort. The study listed 164 TCR beta chains as associated with cytomegalovirus. Most TCR sequences were seen in very few donors, while some public TCRs were found in many individuals. In both the original and validation cohorts, the classifier was reported to diagnose cytomegalovirus status with high specificity and sensitivity. It was suggested by the authors that the approach could potentially be generalized to other disease states and immunological phenotypes. In vitro tests confirmed that a few of the cytomegalovirus-associated TCR beta chains recognize cytomegalovirus antigens.

The method was the immunoSEQ multiplex PCR assay. As for the authors' bioinformatics: A statistical classification framework was built to diagnose cytomegalovirus status from the catalog of TCR beta chain sequences. Sourced from immuneACCESS, this table was stored by TCRdb with only in-frame sequences that have V and J called. A share of the clones is absent; for the studies checked, an unresolved V gene accounts for under half, and the remainder has no known explanation. V, J and clone size reflect that table, while D and trimming were determined from the DNA. Present in this sample are some 140,000 clones, about 80% of which were seen just once. The ten largest make up 25% to 30% of the sample. The cysteine opens and the phenylalanine closes a CDR3 of 13 amino acids. This entry keeps only the CDR3 DNA: 39 bases, framed from base 1. From the germline V gene, CDR1 is SQVTM and CDR2 is ANQGSEA. V lost 7 bases and J lost 9 bases, and the count of bases not matched to a germline gene is 11.

This chain is built from TRBV29-1 and TRBJ2-1, and 8 junctional nucleotides match TRBD1. Sequenced input: PBMCs. The TCR sequence derives from a man aged 25-45 years in good health and CMV-seropositive. The CDR3 reads as follows: CSGGQGSYGEQFF. The DNA sequence is TGCAGCGGTGGACAGGGATCTTACGGTGAGCAGTTCTTC.